Reported below is one T cell receptor (beta chain). Original processing notes: The authors estimated nucleated cell counts from reference gene primer amplification. TCRdb keeps only in-frame clones here, not all; method: immunoSEQ multiplex PCR. V, J and clone size derive from that table, while D and trimming were established from the DNA sequence. In the table there are roughly 150,000 clones, about 87% of which are singletons. V lost 4 bases and J lost 5; bases outside the gene matches: 6. This CDR3 spans 15 amino acids. The V gene's germline CDR1 is SGHRS and CDR2 YFSETQ. The data were obtained in a study of blood T cell repertoires in COVID-19. Study at large: The samples span acute and convalescent COVID-19 from the United States, Italy and Spain. Sources were T cells, B-cell-depleted T cells, or PBMCs; the material itself was cDNA or gDNA.

The clonotype was recovered from a human donor in a cohort sampled during active COVID-19. Material for sequencing was peripheral blood. The chain combines TRBV5-1 with TRBJ1-6; TRBD1 agrees at 7 bases. CDR3 nucleotides: TGCGCCAGCAGCCCCGGACAGGCCGATAATTCACCCCTCCACTTT. Its translation: CASSPGQADNSPLHF.